This T cell receptor beta chain comes out of a study of technical replicates of blood from a handful of donors. Sequencing was performed with immunoSEQ multiplex PCR; in TCRdb, only in-frame clones are kept and a portion is missing. The profile shows some 70,000 clones, 95% to 98% of them singletons. Material for sequencing was T cells isolated from PBMCs. The TCR originated in a human donor in good health.

DNA for the CDR3: TGTGCCAGCAGCCAAGCCCGGACTTACACCGGGGAGCTGTTTTTT. Its translation is CASSQARTYTGELFF. V is TRBV4-2 and J is TRBJ2-2; a possible D gene is TRBD2 (5 bases). Germline CDR1 is LGHNA and CDR2 is YNFKEQ. V was clipped by 1 base and J by 3 bases, with 9 bases between them. CDR3 length equals 15 residues.